This TCR beta chain was obtained from a study of metastatic and nonmetastatic thyroid tumors. TCRdb re-called the PCR reads through MiXCR. The table records about 24,000 clones, about 21% of them present only once. The germline CDR1 and CDR2 sequences are MDHEN and SYDVKM. CDR3 size: 15 residues. Trimming at V came to 5 bases and at J to 7 bases, leaving 9 bases not matched to a gene. This clone was found many times. All patients reached thyroid surgery having received no treatment beforehand. The sequence was obtained from a male donor with papillary thyroid cancer or a benign thyroid nodule (not recorded which). Some clones in this sample may be carry-over from other donors' samples. Sequenced: blood. The chain joins TRBV28 to TRBJ2-7, with 12 bases matching TRBD2. The CDR3 here is CASSAIGTSGWEQYF. The CDR3 coding sequence is TGTGCCAGCAGTGCAATAGGGACTAGCGGGTGGGAGCAGTACTTC.